The TCR beta chain under discussion was sequenced for a study of regulatory T cells in long-lasting Graves disease. General study results and limits: Persistent disease preferred TRBV28, TRBJ1-2 and TRBJ2-5; new disease, TRBV20-1 and TRBJ2-1.

Only a few counts were recorded for this clonotype. The antigen is undetermined. Without the conserved terminal phenylalanine or tryptophan, this CDR3 likely stems from a read error. Relying on iRepertoire HTBI primers and Arm-PCR of CDR3 regions, the team built TCR beta libraries. TCRdb passed the multiplex PCR reads through MiXCR, listing each CDR3 protein once. The table has about 660,000 distinct CDR3 sequences, about 30% seen once. Regarding time point: persistent/refractory GD, antithyroid drugs over 5 years with positive TRAb. The TCR library was prepared using RNA isolated from PBMCs. An endocrinology department in Xi'an, China, supplied the patients. V was clipped by 0 bases and J by 3 bases, with 14 bases between them. This CDR3 has 15 amino acids. In germline, CDR1 is DFQATT, CDR2 SNEGSKA (reference sequence).

The origin of this receptor is a female donor with Graves disease. The chain joins TRBV20-1 to TRBJ1-1; possible D gene TRBD1, 6 bases. Source: peripheral blood mononuclear cells (PBMCs), taken when the disease was refractory, from a patient treated with antithyroid drugs. CDR3 loop: CSARESGARDTEAFI. The CDR3 DNA sequence: TGCAGTGCTAGAGAATCAGGGGCACGGGACACTGAAGCTTTCATT.